This T cell receptor (beta chain) was retrieved from a study of patients with pleural tuberculosis. This clonotype was seen at least ten times. Looked up from germline, CDR1 is DFQATT and CDR2 is SNEGSKA (reference sequence). V lost 3 bases and J lost 4, with 18 bases in between. CDR3 size: 15 residues. TCRdb itself ran the reads through MiXCR, one entry per CDR3 protein. The sample holds approximately 50,000 distinct CDR3 sequences, about 7.3% seen once. The source of this sequence is a human donor with pleural tuberculosis. This chain connects TRBV20-1 to TRBJ1-2; D unresolved. The CDR3 DNA sequence: TGCAGTGCTAGGTATTCGGGCAGGAAAAGCTATGGCTACACCTTC. Translating it yields CSARYSGRKSYGYTF.